The present T cell receptor (beta chain) was sequenced within a study of identical twins. MiXCR, run by TCRdb on the 5' RACE reads, gives a single entry per CDR3 protein. The table has around 510,000 distinct CDR3 sequences, around 15% seen once. This clonotype occurred a few times. Its antigen remains unidentified. The germline V gene has CDR1 SGHRS and CDR2 YFSETQ. The CDR3 runs 13 residues. Trimming stripped 1 base from V and 8 bases from J, with 9 bases between. General study findings and limits: Potential partial confounding of zero-insertion analyses by invariant MAIT and iNKT cells was noted.

These sequences were also reported in another study, on yellow fever vaccine responses in identical twins.

This chain joins TRBV5-1 and TRBJ2-2; D not certain. The sequence was obtained from a woman aged 18-35 years in good health. The sample taken for sequencing was CD4+ T cells sorted from blood. The CDR3 DNA follows: TGCGCCAGCAGCTTGCCGGGCTCGGGGGAGCTGTTTTTT. Protein sequence: CASSLPGSGELFF.